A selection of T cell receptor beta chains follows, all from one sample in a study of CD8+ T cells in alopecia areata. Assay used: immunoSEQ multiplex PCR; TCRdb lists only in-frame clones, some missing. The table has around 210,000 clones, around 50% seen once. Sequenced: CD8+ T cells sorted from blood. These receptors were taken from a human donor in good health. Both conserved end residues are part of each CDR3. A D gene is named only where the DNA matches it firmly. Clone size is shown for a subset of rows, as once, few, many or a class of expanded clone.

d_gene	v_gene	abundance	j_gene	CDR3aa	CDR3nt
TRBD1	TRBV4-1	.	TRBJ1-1	CASSHLGQGTEAFF	TGCGCCAGCAGCCATCTAGGACAGGGCACTGAAGCTTTCTTT
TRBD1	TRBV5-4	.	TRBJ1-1	CASSLYASGGNTEAFF	TGTGCCAGCAGCTTGTACGCGTCAGGGGGAAACACTGAAGCTTTCTTT
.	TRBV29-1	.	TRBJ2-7	CSVAQGSEQYF	TGCAGCGTAGCCCAAGGGAGCGAGCAGTACTTC
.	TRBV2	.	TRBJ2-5	CASSDGLAEGMETQYF	TGTGCCAGCAGTGACGGGCTAGCAGAAGGGATGGAGACCCAGTACTTC
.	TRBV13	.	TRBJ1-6	CASSLNSPLHF	TGTGCCAGCAGCTTAAATTCACCCCTCCACTTT
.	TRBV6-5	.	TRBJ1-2	CASSYGAVSNYGYTF	TGTGCCAGCAGTTACGGGGCAGTTTCTAACTATGGCTACACCTTC
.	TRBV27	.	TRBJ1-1	CASSPTVVGVIAEAFF	TGTGCCAGCAGTCCCACAGTGGTGGGGGTTATCGCTGAAGCTTTCTTT
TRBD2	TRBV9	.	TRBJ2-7	CASSVLPGGEQYF	TGTGCCAGCAGCGTACTCCCGGGGGGCGAGCAGTACTTC
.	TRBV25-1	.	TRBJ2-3	CASSDRESRTDTQYF	TGTGCCAGCAGTGACAGGGAGAGTAGAACAGATACGCAGTATTTT
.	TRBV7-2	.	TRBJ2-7	CASSLASNYEQYF	TGTGCCAGCAGCTTAGCCTCCAACTACGAGCAGTACTTC
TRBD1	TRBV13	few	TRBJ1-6	CASSLGGRGPLSLHF	TGTGCCAGCAGCTTAGGCGGCAGGGGGCCCCTATCCCTCCACTTT
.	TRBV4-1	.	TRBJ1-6	CASSPRQGPYNSPLHF	TGCGCCAGCAGCCCCCGCCAGGGGCCCTATAATTCACCCCTCCACTTT
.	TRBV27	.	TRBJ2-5	CASATIESQETQYF	TGTGCCAGCGCTACTATCGAGAGCCAAGAGACCCAGTACTTC
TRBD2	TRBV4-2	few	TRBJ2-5	CASSPIAGGHETQYF	TGTGCCAGCAGCCCCATAGCGGGGGGGCACGAGACCCAGTACTTC
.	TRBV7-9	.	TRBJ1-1	CASSLGRKPTEAFF	TGTGCCAGCAGCTTAGGACGAAAACCAACTGAAGCTTTCTTT
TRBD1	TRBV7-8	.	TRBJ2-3	CASSLAGQGGGTQYF	TGTGCCAGCAGCTTAGCTGGACAGGGTGGTGGTACGCAGTATTTT
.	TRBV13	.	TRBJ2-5	CASSLGRETQYF	TGTGCCAGCAGCTTGGGTCGAGAGACCCAGTACTTC
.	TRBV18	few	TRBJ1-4	CASSPTGTGSEKLFF	TGTGCCAGCTCACCCACAGGGACGGGAAGTGAAAAACTGTTTTTT
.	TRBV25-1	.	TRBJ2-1	CACSGRVGYNEQFF	TGTGCCTGCTCCGGCAGGGTAGGTTACAATGAGCAGTTCTTC
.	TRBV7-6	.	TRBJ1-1	CASTQSGMGGAFF	TGTGCCAGCACCCAATCAGGGATGGGTGGGGCTTTCTTT
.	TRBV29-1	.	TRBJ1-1	CSVGVGTEAFF	TGCAGCGTTGGAGTGGGCACTGAAGCTTTCTTT
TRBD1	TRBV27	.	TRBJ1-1	CASSLRTGMNTEAFF	TGTGCCAGCAGTCTCAGGACAGGGATGAACACTGAAGCTTTCTTT
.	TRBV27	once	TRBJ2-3	CASSFGPTDTQYF	TGTGCCAGCAGTTTCGGGCCGACGGATACGCAGTATTTT
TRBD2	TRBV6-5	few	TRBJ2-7	CASRERPVRGDEQYF	TGTGCCAGCAGGGAGCGACCAGTACGGGGGGACGAGCAGTACTTC
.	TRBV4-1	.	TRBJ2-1	CASSQGPGDEQFF	TGCGCCAGCAGCCAAGGGCCAGGCGATGAGCAGTTCTTC
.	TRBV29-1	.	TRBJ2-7	CSVQAAAYEQYF	TGCAGCGTCCAAGCGGCAGCCTACGAGCAGTACTTC
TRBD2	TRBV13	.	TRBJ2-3	CASSIRGGTDTQYF	TGTGCCAGCAGCATCCGGGGGGGCACAGATACGCAGTATTTT
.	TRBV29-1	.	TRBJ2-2	CSVGPRNTGELFF	TGCAGCGTTGGCCCGAGGAACACCGGGGAGCTGTTTTTT
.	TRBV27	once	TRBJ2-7	CASGDIISTGEQYF	TGTGCCAGCGGGGACATCATCTCGACGGGGGAGCAGTACTTC
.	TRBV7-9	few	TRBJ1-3	CAIRSDAGNTIYF	TGTGCCATCAGGTCGGACGCTGGAAACACCATATATTTT
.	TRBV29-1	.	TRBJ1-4	CSVPATGEEKLFF	TGCAGCGTCCCGGCGACTGGGGAGGAAAAACTGTTTTTT
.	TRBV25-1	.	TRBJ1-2	CASSRGNGYTF	TGTGCCAGCTCGCGAGGGAATGGCTACACCTTC
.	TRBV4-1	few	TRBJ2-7	CASSQEFGGPYEQYF	TGCGCCAGCAGCCAAGAGTTCGGGGGGCCTTACGAGCAGTACTTC
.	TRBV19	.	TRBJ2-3	CASKADTQYF	TGTGCCAGTAAGGCAGATACGCAGTATTTT
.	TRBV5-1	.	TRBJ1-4	CASSPYRIGNEKLFF	TGCGCCAGCAGCCCTTACAGGATCGGGAATGAAAAACTGTTTTTT
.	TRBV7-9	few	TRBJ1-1	CASSPLNTEAFF	TGTGCCAGCAGCCCTTTGAACACTGAAGCTTTCTTT
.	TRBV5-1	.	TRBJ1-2	CASSLEDRTYGYTF	TGCGCCAGCAGCTTGGAGGACAGAACCTATGGCTACACCTTC
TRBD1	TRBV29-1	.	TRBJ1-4	CSVFGDRPNEKLFF	TGCAGCGTTTTTGGGGACAGGCCTAATGAAAAACTGTTTTTT